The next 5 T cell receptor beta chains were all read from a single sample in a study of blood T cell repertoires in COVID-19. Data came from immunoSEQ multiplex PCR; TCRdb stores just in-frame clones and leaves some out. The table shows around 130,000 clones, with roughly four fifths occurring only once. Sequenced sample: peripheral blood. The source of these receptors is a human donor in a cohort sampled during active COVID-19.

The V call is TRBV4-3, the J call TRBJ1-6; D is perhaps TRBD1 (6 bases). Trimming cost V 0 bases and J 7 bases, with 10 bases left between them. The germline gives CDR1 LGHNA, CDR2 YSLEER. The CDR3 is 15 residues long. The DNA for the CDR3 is TGCGCCAGCAGCCAAGACAGGGGCGCAAATTCACCCCTCCACTTT. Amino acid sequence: CASSQDRGANSPLHF.

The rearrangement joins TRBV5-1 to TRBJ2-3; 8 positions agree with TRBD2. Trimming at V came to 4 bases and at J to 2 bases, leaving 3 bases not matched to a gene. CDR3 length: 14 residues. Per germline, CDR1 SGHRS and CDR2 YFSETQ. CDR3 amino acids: CASSPAGDTDTQYF. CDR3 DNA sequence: TGCGCCAGCAGCCCAGCGGGGGACACAGATACGCAGTATTTT.

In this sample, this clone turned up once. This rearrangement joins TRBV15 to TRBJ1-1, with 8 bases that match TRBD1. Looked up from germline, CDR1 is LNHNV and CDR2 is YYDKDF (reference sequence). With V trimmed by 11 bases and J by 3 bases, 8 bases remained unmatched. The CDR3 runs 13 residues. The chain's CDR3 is CAAIDRGHTEAFF. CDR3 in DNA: TGTGCCGCGATAGACAGGGGTCACACTGAAGCTTTCTTT.

The CDR3 is CASRVGGINQPQHF. DNA of the CDR3: TGTGCCAGTAGAGTCGGGGGAATCAATCAGCCCCAGCATTTT. This sequence joins TRBV19 and TRBJ1-5, with a possible D match to TRBD1 (5 bases). Per germline, CDR1 LNHDA and CDR2 SQIVND (reference sequence). This CDR3 has 14 amino acids. With 6 bases removed from V and 3 bases from J, the gap between germline ends came to 12 bases.

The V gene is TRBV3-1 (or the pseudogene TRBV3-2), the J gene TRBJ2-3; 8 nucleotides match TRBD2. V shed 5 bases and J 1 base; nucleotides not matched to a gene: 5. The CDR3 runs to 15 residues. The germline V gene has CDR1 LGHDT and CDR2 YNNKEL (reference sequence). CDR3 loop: CASSGLAGGTDTQYF. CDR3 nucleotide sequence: TGTGCCAGCAGCGGACTAGCCGGCGGCACAGATACGCAGTATTTT.